This T cell receptor (beta chain) comes out of a study of CD8 T cells in Susac syndrome. V lost 10 bases, J lost 3 bases, and 15 bases lay in between. Germline V CDR1 and CDR2: MNHEY, SVGAGI. This CDR3 has 13 amino acids. The RNA, about 0.5 to 1 ug, was put through reverse transcription using random hexamers. MiXCR, run by TCRdb on the immunoSEQ multiplex PCR reads, gives a single entry per CDR3 protein. The table includes 100,000 to 150,000 distinct CDR3 sequences, 90% to 95% detected once. J is TRBJ1-1 and V is TRBV6-5; D perhaps matches TRBD1 (6 bases). The TCR was taken from a human donor with multiple sclerosis. The sequencing input was CD4+ T cells from PBMCs. Here the CDR3 DNA reads TGTGCCACGATCCGGGGGGGCTACACTGAAGCTTTCTTT. It yields the protein CATIRGGYTEAFF.